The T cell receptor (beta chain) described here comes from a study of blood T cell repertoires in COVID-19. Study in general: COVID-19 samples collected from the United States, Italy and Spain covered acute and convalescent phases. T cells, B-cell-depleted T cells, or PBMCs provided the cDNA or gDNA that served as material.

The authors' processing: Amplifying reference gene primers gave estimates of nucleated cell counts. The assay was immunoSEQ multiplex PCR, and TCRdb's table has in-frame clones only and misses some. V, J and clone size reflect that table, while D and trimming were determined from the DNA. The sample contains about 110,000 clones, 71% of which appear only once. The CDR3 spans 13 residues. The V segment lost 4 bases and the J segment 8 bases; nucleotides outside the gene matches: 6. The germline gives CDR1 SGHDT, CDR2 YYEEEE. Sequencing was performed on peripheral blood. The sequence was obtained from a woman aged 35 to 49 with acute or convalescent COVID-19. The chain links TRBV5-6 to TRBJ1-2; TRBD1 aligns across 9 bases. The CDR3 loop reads CASSQGTGLGYTF. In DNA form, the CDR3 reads TGTGCCAGCAGCCAAGGGACAGGGTTGGGCTACACCTTC.